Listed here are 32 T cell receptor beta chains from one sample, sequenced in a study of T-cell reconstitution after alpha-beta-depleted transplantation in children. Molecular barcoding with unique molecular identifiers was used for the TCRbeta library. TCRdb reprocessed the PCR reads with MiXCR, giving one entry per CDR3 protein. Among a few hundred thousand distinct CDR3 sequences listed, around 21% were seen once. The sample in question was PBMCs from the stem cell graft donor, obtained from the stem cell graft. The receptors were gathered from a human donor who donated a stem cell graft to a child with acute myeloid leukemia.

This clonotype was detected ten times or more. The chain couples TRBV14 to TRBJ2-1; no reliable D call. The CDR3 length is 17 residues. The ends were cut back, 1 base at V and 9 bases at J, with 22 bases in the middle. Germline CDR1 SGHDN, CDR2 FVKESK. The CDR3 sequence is CASSQAPRVEVEGEQFF. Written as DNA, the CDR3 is TGTGCCAGCAGCCAAGCTCCCCGGGTAGAGGTGGAAGGTGAGCAGTTCTTC.

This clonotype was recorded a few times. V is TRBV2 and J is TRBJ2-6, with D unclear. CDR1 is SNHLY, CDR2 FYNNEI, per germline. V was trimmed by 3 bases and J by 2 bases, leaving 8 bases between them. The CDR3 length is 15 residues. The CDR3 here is CASSDWAAGANVLTF. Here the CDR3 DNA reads TGTGCCAGCAGTGACTGGGCAGCTGGGGCCAACGTCCTGACTTTC.

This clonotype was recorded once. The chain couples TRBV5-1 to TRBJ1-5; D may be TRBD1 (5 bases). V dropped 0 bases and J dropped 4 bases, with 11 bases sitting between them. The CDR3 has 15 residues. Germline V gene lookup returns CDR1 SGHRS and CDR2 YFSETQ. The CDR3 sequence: CASSLGYGQNQPQHF. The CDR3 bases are TGCGCCAGCAGCTTGGGGTATGGACAAAATCAGCCCCAGCATTTT.

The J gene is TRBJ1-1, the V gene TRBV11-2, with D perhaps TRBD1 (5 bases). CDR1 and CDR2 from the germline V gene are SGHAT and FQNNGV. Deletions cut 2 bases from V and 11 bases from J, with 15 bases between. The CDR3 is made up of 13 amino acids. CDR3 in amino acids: CASSLFQGIWAFF. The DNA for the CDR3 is TGTGCCAGCAGCTTATTCCAGGGTATATGGGCTTTCTTT.

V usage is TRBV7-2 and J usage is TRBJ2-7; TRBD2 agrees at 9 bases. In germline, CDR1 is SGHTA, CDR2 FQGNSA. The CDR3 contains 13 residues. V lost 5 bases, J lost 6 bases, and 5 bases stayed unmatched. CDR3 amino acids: CASSQGLAGEQYF. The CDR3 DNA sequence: TGTGCCAGCAGCCAGGGACTAGCAGGCGAGCAGTACTTC. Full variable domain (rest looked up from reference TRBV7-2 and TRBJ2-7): GAGVSQSPSNKVTEKGKDVELRCDPISGHTALYWYRQSLGQGLEFLIYFQGNSAPDKSGLPSDRFSAERTGGSVSTLTIQRTQQEDSAVYLCASSQGLAGEQYFGPGTRLTVT.

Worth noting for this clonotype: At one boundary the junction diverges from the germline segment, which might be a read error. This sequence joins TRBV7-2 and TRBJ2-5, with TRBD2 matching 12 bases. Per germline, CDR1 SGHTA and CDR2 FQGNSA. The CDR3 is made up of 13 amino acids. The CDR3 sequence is CASSGWTSGTFHF. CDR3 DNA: TGTGCCAGCAGCGGCTGGACTAGCGGGACCTTTCACTTC.

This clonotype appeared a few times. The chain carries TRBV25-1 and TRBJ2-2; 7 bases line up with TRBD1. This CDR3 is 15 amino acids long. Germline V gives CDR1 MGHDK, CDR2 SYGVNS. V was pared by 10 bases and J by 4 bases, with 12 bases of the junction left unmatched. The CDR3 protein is CATEQGSESTGELFF. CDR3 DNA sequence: TGTGCCACTGAACAGGGGTCCGAGAGCACCGGGGAGCTGTTTTTT.

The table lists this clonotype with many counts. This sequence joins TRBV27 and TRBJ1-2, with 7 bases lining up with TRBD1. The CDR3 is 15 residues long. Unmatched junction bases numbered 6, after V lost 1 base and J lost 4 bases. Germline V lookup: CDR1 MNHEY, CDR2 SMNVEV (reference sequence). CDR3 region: CASSLLGAGGYGYTF. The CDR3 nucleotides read TGTGCCAGCAGTTTATTGGGGGCAGGGGGCTATGGCTACACCTTC.

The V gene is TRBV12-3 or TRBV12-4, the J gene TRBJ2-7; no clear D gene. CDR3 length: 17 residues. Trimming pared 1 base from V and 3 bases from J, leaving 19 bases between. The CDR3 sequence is CASSLDEVPYSNYEQYF. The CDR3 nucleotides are TGTGCCAGCAGTTTAGACGAAGTACCCTATTCGAACTACGAGCAGTACTTC.

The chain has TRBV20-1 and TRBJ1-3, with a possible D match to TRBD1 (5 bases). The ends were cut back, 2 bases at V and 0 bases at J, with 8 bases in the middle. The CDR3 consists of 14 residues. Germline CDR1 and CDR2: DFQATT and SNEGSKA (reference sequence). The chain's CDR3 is CSARWGFSGNTIYF. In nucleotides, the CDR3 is TGCAGTGCTAGATGGGGCTTCTCTGGAAACACCATATATTTT.

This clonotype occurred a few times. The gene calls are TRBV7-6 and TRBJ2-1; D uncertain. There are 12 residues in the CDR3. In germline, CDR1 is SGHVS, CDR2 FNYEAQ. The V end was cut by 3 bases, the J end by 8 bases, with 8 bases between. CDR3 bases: TGTGCCAGCAGCTTTAGAGGTTATGAGCAGTTCTTC. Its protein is CASSFRGYEQFF.

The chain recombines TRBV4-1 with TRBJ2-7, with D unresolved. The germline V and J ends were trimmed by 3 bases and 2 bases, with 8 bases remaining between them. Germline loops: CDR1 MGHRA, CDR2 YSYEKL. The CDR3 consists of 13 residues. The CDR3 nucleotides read TGCGCCAGCAGCCATGGGCCAACCTACGAGCAGTACTTC. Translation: CASSHGPTYEQYF.

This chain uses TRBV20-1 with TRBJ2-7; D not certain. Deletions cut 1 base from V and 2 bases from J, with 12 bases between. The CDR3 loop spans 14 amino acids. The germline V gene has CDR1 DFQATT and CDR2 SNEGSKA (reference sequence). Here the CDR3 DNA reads TGCAGTGCTAGAGGTCGCATTCGGACCTACGAGCAGTACTTC. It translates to CSARGRIRTYEQYF.

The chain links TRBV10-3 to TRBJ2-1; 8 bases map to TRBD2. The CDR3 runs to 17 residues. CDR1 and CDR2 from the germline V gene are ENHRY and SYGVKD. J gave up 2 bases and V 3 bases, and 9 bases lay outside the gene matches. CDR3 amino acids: CAISDMSGGPAYNEQFF. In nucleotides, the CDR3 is TGTGCCATCAGTGATATGTCGGGAGGGCCCGCCTACAATGAGCAGTTCTTC.

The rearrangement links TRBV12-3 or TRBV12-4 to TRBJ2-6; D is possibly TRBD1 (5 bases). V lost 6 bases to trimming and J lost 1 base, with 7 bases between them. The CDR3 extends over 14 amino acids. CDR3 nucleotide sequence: TGTGCCAGCAGCAGGGCGTCTGGGGCCAACGTCCTGACTTTC. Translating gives CASSRASGANVLTF.

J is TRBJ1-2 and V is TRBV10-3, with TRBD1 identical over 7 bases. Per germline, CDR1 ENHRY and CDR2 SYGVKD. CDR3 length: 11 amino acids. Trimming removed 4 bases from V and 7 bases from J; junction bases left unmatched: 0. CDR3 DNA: TGTGCCATCAGTGGACAGGGTGGCTACACCTTC. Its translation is CAISGQGGYTF.

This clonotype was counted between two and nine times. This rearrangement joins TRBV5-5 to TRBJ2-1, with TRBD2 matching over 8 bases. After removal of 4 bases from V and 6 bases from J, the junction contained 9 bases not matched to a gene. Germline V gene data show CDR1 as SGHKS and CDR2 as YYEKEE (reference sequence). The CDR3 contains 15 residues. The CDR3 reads CASSTGLGQANEQFF. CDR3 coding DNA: TGTGCCAGCAGCACGGGACTAGGGCAGGCCAATGAGCAGTTCTTC. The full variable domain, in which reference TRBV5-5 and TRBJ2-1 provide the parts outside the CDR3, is DAGVTQSPTHLIKTRGQQVTLRCSPISGHKSVSWYQQVLGQGPQFIFQYYEKEERGRGNFPDRFSARQFPNYSSELNVNALLLGDSALYLCASSTGLGQANEQFFGPGTRLTVL.

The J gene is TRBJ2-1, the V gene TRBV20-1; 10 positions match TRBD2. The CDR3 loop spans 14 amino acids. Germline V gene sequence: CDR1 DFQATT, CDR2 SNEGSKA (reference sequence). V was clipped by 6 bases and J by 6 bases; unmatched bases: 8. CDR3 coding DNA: TGCAGTGCACTCTTGGGGACTAGCGTCAATGAGCAGTTCTTC. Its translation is CSALLGTSVNEQFF.

CDR3 DNA: TGTGCCAGCAGGGGTGAGGCGTCCCTAAATCAGCCCCAGCATTTT. This codes for CASRGEASLNQPQHF. This chain connects TRBV28 to TRBJ1-5; D unresolved. The germline V gene has CDR1 MDHEN and CDR2 SYDVKM. With 6 bases removed from V and 4 bases from J, the gap between germline ends came to 16 bases. CDR3 length equals 15 residues.

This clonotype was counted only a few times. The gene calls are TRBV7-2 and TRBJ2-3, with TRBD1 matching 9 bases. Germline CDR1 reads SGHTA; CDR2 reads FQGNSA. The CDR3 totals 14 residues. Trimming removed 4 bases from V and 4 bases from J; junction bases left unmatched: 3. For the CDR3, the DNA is TGTGCCAGCAGCTCACGACAGGGGGCAGATACGCAGTATTTT. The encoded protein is CASSSRQGADTQYF.

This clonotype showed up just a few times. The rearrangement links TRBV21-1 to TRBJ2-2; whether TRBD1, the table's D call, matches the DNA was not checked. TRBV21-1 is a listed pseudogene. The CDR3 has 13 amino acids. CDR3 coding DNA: TGTGCCAGGGGGCGGAGCGGAACCGGGGAGCTGTTTTTT. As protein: CARGRSGTGELFF.

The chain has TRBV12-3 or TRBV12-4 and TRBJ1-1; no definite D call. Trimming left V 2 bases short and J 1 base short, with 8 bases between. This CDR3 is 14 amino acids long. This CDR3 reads CASSLLQRNTEAFF. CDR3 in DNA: TGTGCCAGCAGTTTACTACAGAGGAACACTGAAGCTTTCTTT.

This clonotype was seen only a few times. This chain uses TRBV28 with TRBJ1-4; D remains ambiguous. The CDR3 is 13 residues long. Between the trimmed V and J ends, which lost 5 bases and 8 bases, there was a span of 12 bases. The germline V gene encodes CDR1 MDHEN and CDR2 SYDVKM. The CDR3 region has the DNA TGTGCCAGCAGTGGACGACTACTCGAAAAACTGTTTTTT. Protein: CASSGRLLEKLFF.

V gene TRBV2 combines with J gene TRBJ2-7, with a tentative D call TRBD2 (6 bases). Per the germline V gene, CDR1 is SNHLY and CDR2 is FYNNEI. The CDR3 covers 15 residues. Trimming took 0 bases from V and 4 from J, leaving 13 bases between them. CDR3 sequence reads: CASSEAGRDGYEQYF. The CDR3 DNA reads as TGTGCCAGCAGTGAAGCCGGGCGGGATGGGTACGAGCAGTACTTC.

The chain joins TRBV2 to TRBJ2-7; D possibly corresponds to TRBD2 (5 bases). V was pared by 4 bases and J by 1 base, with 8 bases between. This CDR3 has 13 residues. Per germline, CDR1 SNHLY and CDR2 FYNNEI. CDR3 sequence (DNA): TGTGCCAGCAGTGCAGGACTTTCCTACGAGCAGTACTTC. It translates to CASSAGLSYEQYF.

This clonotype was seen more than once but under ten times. The chain's CDR3 is CASSLGAHEQFF. The CDR3, as DNA: TGCGCCAGCAGCTTGGGTGCCCATGAGCAGTTCTTC. The J gene is TRBJ2-1, the V gene TRBV5-1; D uncertain. V lost 0 bases and J lost 8, with 6 bases in between. The CDR3 is 12 residues long. Germline V CDR1 and CDR2: SGHRS, YFSETQ.

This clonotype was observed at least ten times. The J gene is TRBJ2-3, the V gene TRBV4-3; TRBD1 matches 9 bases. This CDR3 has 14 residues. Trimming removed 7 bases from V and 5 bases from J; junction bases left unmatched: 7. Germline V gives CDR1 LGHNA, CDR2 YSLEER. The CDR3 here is CASNRDRELDTQYF. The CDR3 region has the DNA TGCGCCAGCAACCGGGACAGGGAATTAGATACGCAGTATTTT.

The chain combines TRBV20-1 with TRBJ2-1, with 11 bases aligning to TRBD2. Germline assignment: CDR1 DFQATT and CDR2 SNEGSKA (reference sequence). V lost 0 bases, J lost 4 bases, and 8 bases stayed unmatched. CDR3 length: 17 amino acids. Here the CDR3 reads CSARDPGLAGLYNEQFF. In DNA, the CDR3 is TGCAGTGCTAGAGATCCCGGACTAGCGGGTTTATACAATGAGCAGTTCTTC.

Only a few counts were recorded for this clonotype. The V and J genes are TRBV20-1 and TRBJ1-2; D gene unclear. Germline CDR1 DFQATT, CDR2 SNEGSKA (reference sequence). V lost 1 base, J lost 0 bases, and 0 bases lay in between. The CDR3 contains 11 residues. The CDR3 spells CSARANYGYTF. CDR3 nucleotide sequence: TGCAGTGCTAGAGCTAACTATGGCTACACCTTC.

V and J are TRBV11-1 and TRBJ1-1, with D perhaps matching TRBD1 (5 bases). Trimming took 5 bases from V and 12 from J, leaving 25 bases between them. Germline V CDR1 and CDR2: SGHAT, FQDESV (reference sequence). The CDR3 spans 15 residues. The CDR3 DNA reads TGTGCCAGCAGCGAGGCTGGTGTTATGACACGGGGGACTTTCTTT. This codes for CASSEAGVMTRGTFF.

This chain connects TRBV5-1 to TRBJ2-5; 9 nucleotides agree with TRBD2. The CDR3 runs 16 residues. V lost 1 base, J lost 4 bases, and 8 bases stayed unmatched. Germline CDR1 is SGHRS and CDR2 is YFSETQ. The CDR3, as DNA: TGCGCCAGCAGCTTGACGTTAGCGGGAGAGGGAGAGACCCAGTACTTC. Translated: CASSLTLAGEGETQYF.

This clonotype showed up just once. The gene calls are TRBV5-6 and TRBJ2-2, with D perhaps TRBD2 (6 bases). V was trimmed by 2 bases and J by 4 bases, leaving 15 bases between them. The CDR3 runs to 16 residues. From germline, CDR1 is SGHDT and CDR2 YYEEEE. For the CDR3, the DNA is TGTGCCAGCAGCTTCGGGATTAGCGGTGTCACCGGGGAGCTGTTTTTT. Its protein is CASSFGISGVTGELFF.